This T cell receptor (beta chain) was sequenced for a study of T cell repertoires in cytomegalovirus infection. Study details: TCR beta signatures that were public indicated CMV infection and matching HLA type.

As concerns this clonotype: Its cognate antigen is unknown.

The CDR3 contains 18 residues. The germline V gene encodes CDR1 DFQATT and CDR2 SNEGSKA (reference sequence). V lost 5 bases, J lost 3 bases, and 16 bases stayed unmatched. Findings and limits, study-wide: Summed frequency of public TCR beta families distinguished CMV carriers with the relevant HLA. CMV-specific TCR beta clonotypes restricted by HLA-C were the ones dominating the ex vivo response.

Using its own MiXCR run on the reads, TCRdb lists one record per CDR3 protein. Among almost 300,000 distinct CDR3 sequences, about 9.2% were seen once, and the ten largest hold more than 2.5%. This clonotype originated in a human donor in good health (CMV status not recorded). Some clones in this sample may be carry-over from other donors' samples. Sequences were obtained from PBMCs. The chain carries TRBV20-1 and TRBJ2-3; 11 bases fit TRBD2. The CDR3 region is CSARISSGGIRFTDTQYF. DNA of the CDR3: TGCAGTGCTCGAATCTCTAGCGGGGGGATCAGATTTACAGATACGCAGTATTTT.